This is a list of T cell receptor beta chains from one sample in a study of monozygotic twins with inflammatory bowel disease. TCRdb re-called the 5' RACE reads and catalogs CDR3 proteins one per entry, DNA excluded. Here the sample table reports over 110,000 distinct CDR3 sequences. The specimen was blood. The receptors were gathered from a human donor with ulcerative colitis or Crohn's disease, or a healthy co-twin of an affected twin (not recorded which). Each CDR3 is given with its conserved first and last residue. Each record gives: clone size, V gene, CDR3 length, J gene, CDR3 protein. The size of a clone is reported for some rows only, either as once, few or many, or as a class for expanded clones.

NA	TRBV14	15	TRBJ1-6	CASSQQGGHNSPLHF
NA	TRBV5-1	14	TRBJ1-5	CASSLDGANQPQHF
NA	TRBV27	14	TRBJ1-6	CASSFGGMSSPLHF
NA	TRBV5-1	15	TRBJ1-2	CASSLAWTGGYGYTF
medium-sized	TRBV5-1	19	TRBJ2-7	CASSPRISGGLASNYEQYF
NA	TRBV5-4	15	TRBJ2-1	CASSAPGAYSNEQFF
NA	TRBV5-1	14	TRBJ2-3	CASMEFGNTDTQYF
NA	TRBV6-2/TRBV6-3	15	TRBJ1-5	CASRWDRNSNQPQHF
NA	TRBV5-1	15	TRBJ2-7	CASSFVGGARNEQYF
NA	TRBV20-1	15	TRBJ1-1	CSARGASTRNTEAFF
NA	TRBV7-2	13	TRBJ1-2	CASTTDRGSGYTF
NA	TRBV2	17	TRBJ2-3	CASSEAWLAGGTDTQYF
NA	TRBV27	16	TRBJ2-7	CASSPEILAGAYEQYF
NA	TRBV7-3	16	TRBJ2-1	CASSSLATRSYNEQFF
NA	TRBV12-3/TRBV12-4	15	TRBJ2-3	CASVKPGHPADTQYF
NA	TRBV6-2/TRBV6-3	12	TRBJ1-1	CASSNPGTEAFF
NA	TRBV20-1	15	TRBJ2-7	CSAITGRQVSYEQYF
NA	TRBV13	16	TRBJ1-5	CASVRGGPRVNQPQHF
NA	TRBV4-1	12	TRBJ2-1	CASSLVFNEQFF
NA	TRBV7-3	15	TRBJ2-1	CASSLSPTRGSEQFF
NA	TRBV7-8	14	TRBJ1-1	CASSLAARGPEAFF
NA	TRBV3-1	13	TRBJ1-5	CASSEQRNQPQHF
NA	TRBV5-1	14	TRBJ1-4	CASSLGQGNEKLFF
NA	TRBV30	17	TRBJ1-3	CAWRSLGEGIWGNTIYF
NA	TRBV11-2	19	TRBJ2-1	CASSLVGTGGPENYNEQFF
NA	TRBV9	16	TRBJ2-7	CASSPNVDGGFYRQYF
NA	TRBV5-6	16	TRBJ1-1	CASSLGLTPENTEAFF
NA	TRBV7-2	13	TRBJ1-1	CASNLDRNTEAFF
NA	TRBV7-2	16	TRBJ2-2	CASRTTTAAIRGELFF
NA	TRBV7-2	14	TRBJ1-4	CASSPGGTNEKLFF
NA	TRBV5-1	15	TRBJ2-7	CASSPLLGISYEQYF
NA	TRBV15	17	TRBJ2-3	CATSRVTSGIITDTQYF
NA	TRBV5-1	19	TRBJ2-2	CASSRAFSGTRNSVGELFF
NA	TRBV15	19	TRBJ2-1	CATSRDKISLQGSYNEQFF
NA	TRBV5-1	15	TRBJ1-1	CASSLLGAENTEAFF
NA	TRBV5-4	16	TRBJ1-1	CASSDPRDRGDTEAFF
NA	TRBV7-2	15	TRBJ2-1	CASSHTRGRSNEQFF
NA	TRBV7-9	12	TRBJ1-1	CASGTDITEAFF
NA	TRBV29-1	14	TRBJ2-7	CSVGRTGGIYEQHF
NA	TRBV5-4	18	TRBJ2-7	CASSLVLAGSPRAYEQYF
NA	TRBV5-1	16	TRBJ2-1	CASSARLAGASYEQFF
NA	TRBV20-1	13	TRBJ2-5	CSADLRGQETQYF
NA	TRBV7-8	16	TRBJ1-1	CASSLLNRGLNTEAFF
NA	TRBV7-7	15	TRBJ2-1	CASSLRDRGDNEQFF
NA	TRBV20-1	14	TRBJ2-5	CSATGQDTQETQYF